These 2 T cell receptor beta chains were sequenced from one sample in a study of blood T cell repertoires in COVID-19. The table came from immunoSEQ multiplex PCR; TCRdb's copy has only in-frame clones and leaves some out. The sample holds about 210,000 clones, 83% seen once. The sequencing sample was made of peripheral blood. Source of these receptors: a woman between 45 and 65 years old with acute or convalescent COVID-19.

The chain carries TRBV5-1 and TRBJ2-2; TRBD2 is a possible D gene (5 bases). The germline V gene encodes CDR1 SGHRS and CDR2 YFSETQ. CDR3 length: 15 amino acids. Trimming stripped 2 bases from V and 1 base from J, with 9 bases between. The CDR3 sequence is CASSLPSGNTGELFF. The CDR3 bases are TGCGCCAGCAGCTTACCGAGCGGGAACACCGGGGAGCTGTTTTTT.

This chain connects TRBV27 to TRBJ1-2, with D maybe TRBD1 (5 bases). There are 12 residues in the CDR3. V lost 10 bases, J lost 4 bases, and 13 bases lay in between. Germline assignment: CDR1 MNHEY and CDR2 SMNVEV (reference sequence). CDR3 nucleotide sequence: TGTGCCACCTCAGGGCACGGCTATGGCTACACCTTC. The encoded protein is CATSGHGYGYTF.